This T cell receptor (beta chain) was captured in a study of Graves' ophthalmopathy and Graves' hyperthyroidism. Study summary: Investigators collected peripheral blood at initial diagnosis, before any treatment was given.

RNA transcripts were the template, and TCR beta CDR3 regions were amplified from them. The library came from an HTBI-primed first-round RT-PCR and a second-round multiplex PCR. TCRdb passed the multiplex PCR reads through MiXCR, listing each CDR3 protein once. The repertoire consists of some 390,000 distinct CDR3 sequences, with approximately 20% occurring once and the leading ten covering roughly 1.5%. Overall study results and limits: Most expanded clonotypes from thyroid (those above 0.001 frequency) were also found in blood.

The CDR3 is made up of 13 amino acids. Germline CDR1 KGHDR, CDR2 SFDVKD. Concerning this clonotype itself: Antigen: not known. Germline and junction disagree at one end, which may indicate a read error.

The sequenced sample consisted of peripheral blood. This receptor was identified in a woman between 18 and 30 years old with Graves' ophthalmopathy. This chain joins TRBV24-1 and TRBJ2-7; D is unclear. The CDR3 DNA is TGTGTCACCAGTGATTCTCACGTCGGGGAGCAGTACTTC. It specifies CVTSDSHVGEQYF.